This TCR beta chain was captured in a study of CD8 T cells in Susac syndrome. This CDR3 has 12 residues. Germline lookup yields CDR1 SGDLS and CDR2 YYNGEE. Trimming pared 4 bases from V and 9 bases from J, leaving 11 bases between. Reverse transcription used roughly 0.45 to 1 ug RNA and random hexamers. Amplification of TCR beta CDR3 across 54 Vbeta and 13 Jbeta was performed with immunoSEQ multiplex PCR. TCRdb processed the immunoSEQ multiplex PCR reads anew with MiXCR; each CDR3 protein has one entry. This sample has around 200,000 distinct CDR3 sequences, with 90% to 95% found just once. TCR beta was sequenced from blood CD8+ and CD4+ T cells. The multiple sclerosis control cohort comprised treatment-naive individuals presenting with stable or active relapsing-remitting disease. FACS enriched CD8+ TEMRA cells, while bulk CD8+ and CD4+ were negatively isolated.

The sequenced sample was CD8+ T cells from PBMCs. The chain carries TRBV9 and TRBJ2-1, with D perhaps being TRBD1 or TRBD2 (5 bases each). The sequence came from a human donor with multiple sclerosis. CDR3 DNA: TGTGCCAGCAGCCCCTCCGGGACTGAGCAGTTCTTC. It encodes CASSPSGTEQFF.